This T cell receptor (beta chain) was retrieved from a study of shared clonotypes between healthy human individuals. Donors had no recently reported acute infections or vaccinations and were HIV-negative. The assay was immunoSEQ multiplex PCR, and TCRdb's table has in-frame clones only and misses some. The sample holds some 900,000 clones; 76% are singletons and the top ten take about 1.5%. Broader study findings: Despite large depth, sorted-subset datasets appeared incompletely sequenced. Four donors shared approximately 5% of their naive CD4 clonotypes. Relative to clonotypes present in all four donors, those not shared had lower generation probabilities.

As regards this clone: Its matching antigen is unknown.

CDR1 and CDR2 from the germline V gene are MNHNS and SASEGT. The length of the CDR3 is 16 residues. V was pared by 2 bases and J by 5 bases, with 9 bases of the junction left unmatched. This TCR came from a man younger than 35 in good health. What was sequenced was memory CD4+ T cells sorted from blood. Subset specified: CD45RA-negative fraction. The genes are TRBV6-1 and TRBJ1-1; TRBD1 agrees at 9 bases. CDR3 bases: TGTGCCAGCAGTGAAATTTGGACAGGGGAATCAACTGAAGCTTTCTTT. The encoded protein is CASSEIWTGESTEAFF.